This T cell receptor (beta chain) was sequenced during a study of blood T cell repertoires in COVID-19. Overall study context: The analysed material was cDNA or gDNA that came from T cells, B-cell-depleted T cells, or PBMCs.

CDR1 SGDLS and CDR2 YYNGEE come from the germline V gene. J was trimmed by 4 bases and V by 3 bases; bases with no gene match: 8. CDR3 size: 15 residues. The table came from immunoSEQ multiplex PCR; TCRdb's copy has only in-frame clones and leaves some out. This sample yields about 150,000 clones, of which around four fifths are seen a single time; around 7% belongs to the top ten. Ages ranged from roughly 18 to 100 years, with residence in under 25 US areas. Participants' own reports of clinical history determined their cohort assignment. This receptor was taken from a man over 45 who had recovered from COVID-19. The V gene is TRBV9, the J gene TRBJ1-2; 8 bases are a match to TRBD1. The sample was PBMCs or T cells enriched from blood (not recorded which). CDR3 sequence (DNA): TGTGCCAGCAGCGGACAGGGGCCGAGAACCTATGGCTACACCTTC. Translated: CASSGQGPRTYGYTF.